The T cell receptor (beta chain) under discussion was sequenced for a study of post-analysis software for immune sequencing data (dated by TCRdb to the mid-2010s). Regarding the study in general: Recorded disease courses included relapsing-remitting, secondary progressive and progressive-relapsing multiple sclerosis, with some patients lacking subtype annotation. The patient repertoires were compared against 10 to 12 previously published healthy control repertoires obtained from donors aged about 6 to 25 years. A subset of samples was prepared in parallel using single-end sample barcoding, then pooled and co-amplified after Illumina adapter ligation. General study outcomes and caveats: The multiple sclerosis patient group was slightly younger than the control group. Strong co-clustering of samples prepared in the same batch was shown by direct clustering with F measure, prompting a batch-effect correction. Several TRBV segments, including TRBV5-6, TRBV5-1 and TRBV20-1, were significantly more frequent in patients than controls. Multiple sclerosis patients had significantly lower normalized Chao1 diversity than controls, a result that suggests substantial peripheral T-cell clonal expansion.

Including cysteine and phenylalanine, the CDR3 has 19 amino acids. CDR3 DNA only is kept here, 57 bases in frame from base 1. From V the trimming removes 1 base and from J it removes 3 bases, while the gene matches leave 13 bases of the junction unaccounted for. The CDR1 and CDR2 encoded by the germline V gene are MNHEY and SVGAGI. Libraries were made using PCR. TCRdb shows the sequencer as Illumina HiSeq 2500. To reduce PCR and sequencing biases, unique molecular identifiers were built into the TCR beta cDNA libraries. Roughly 500,000 cDNA molecules were obtained for every 1 to 10 million input T cells, so each molecule roughly corresponded to one T cell. The same protocol used for the earlier healthy control dataset was applied to prepare and sequence the patient libraries. Within a given batch, samples were prepared together, multiplexed and sequenced on the same HiSeq lane. From the authors' description of their analysis: MIGEC handled the raw barcoded reads, throwing out single-read molecular identifier groups before consensus assembly and CDR3 extraction. VDJtools was used for post-analysis of the clonotype tables, with diversity normalized by down-sampling every dataset to the smallest sample size. In repertoire overlap clustering, CDR3 amino acid sequences, but not nucleotide sequences, were matched to correct batch-related cross-sample contamination. The public reads were reprocessed in TCRdb via fastp at Q25 and MiXCR, keeping in-frame beta chains. Records with the same CDR3 protein are collapsed into one entry carrying the most frequent genes and DNA. V and J calls and clone size were set by TCRdb, not the authors. The sample has 450,000 to 700,000 distinct CDR3 sequences on record, 40% to 50% of them singletons. The ten largest make up 1.5% to 2% of the sample.

About this clonotype itself: The antigen this receptor binds is unknown. No much larger clone exists at a distance of one base, and base qualities are not known.

TCR beta repertoires were profiled from peripheral blood of roughly 13 young patients with multiple sclerosis to demonstrate the VDJtools post-analysis software. Multiple sclerosis patients were children and adolescents aged about 6 to 17 years. This clonotype was obtained from a girl aged 10 to 17 with multiple sclerosis. Sequenced: blood. This receptor chain uses TRBV6-5 and TRBJ2-3, with 10 bases aligning to TRBD1. The CDR3 has the sequence CASSYWPGQGSASTDTQYF. The nucleotide sequence reads TGTGCCAGCAGTTACTGGCCGGGACAGGGGTCGGCGTCAACAGATACGCAGTATTTT.